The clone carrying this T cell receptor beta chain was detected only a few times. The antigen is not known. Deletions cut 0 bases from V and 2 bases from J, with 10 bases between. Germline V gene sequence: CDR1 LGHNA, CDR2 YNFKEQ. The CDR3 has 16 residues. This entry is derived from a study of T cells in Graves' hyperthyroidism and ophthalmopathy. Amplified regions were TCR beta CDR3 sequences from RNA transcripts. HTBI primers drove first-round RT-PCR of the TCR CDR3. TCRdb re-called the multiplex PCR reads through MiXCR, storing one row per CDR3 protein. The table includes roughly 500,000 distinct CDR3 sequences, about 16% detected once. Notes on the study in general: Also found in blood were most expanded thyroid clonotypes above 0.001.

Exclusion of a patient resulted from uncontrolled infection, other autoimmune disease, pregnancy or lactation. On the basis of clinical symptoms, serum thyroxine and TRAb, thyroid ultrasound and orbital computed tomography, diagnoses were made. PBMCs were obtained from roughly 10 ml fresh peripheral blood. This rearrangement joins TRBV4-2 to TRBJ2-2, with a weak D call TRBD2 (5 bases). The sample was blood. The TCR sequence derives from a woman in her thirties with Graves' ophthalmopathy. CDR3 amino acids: CASSQEWTFNTGELFF. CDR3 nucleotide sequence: TGTGCCAGCAGCCAAGAATGGACTTTTAACACCGGGGAGCTGTTTTTT.